Each of the 20 T cell receptor beta chains below was sequenced from the same sample in a study of shared clonotypes between healthy human individuals. The method was immunoSEQ multiplex PCR; TCRdb's version includes in-frame clones alone and lacks a portion of them. The sample has a few hundred thousand clones; around 86% are singletons. The sequenced material came from memory CD8+ T cells sorted from blood. Described subset: CD45RO+ cells pooled with CCR7-negative TemRA cells. The receptors derive from a man younger than 35 in good health.

This sequence joins TRBV6-5 and TRBJ1-2, with D perhaps matching TRBD1 (6 bases). The length of the CDR3 is 15 residues. Germline-derived CDR1 and CDR2 are MNHEY and SVGAGI. V gave up 2 bases and J gave up 4 bases, with 14 bases separating them. CDR3 nucleotides: TGTGCCAGCAGTTACACGGAGGGCAGGGGCTATGGCTACACCTTC. Translating it yields CASSYTEGRGYGYTF.

V usage is TRBV7-6 and J usage is TRBJ2-2; D is undetermined. CDR3 length equals 12 residues. Germline lookup yields CDR1 SGHVS and CDR2 FNYEAQ. Trimming took 3 bases from V and 5 from J, leaving 4 bases between them. Written as DNA, the CDR3 is TGTGCCAGCAGCTTCGGGACCGGGGAGCTGTTTTTT. Residues: CASSFGTGELFF.

The chain combines TRBV11-2 with TRBJ2-1; 10 bases agree with TRBD2. CDR1 SGHAT and CDR2 FQNNGV come from the germline V gene. V trimming: 5 bases; J trimming: 2 bases; junction bases outside the gene matches: 3. This CDR3 has 15 amino acids. The CDR3 is CASSPSGSPYNEQFF. CDR3 sequence (DNA): TGTGCCAGCAGCCCTAGCGGGAGTCCCTACAATGAGCAGTTCTTC.

The chain has TRBV28 and TRBJ1-1; D is unclear. The CDR3 length is 14 residues. CDR1 and CDR2 from the germline V gene are MDHEN and SYDVKM. V lost 6 bases and J lost 4, with 15 bases in between. The chain's CDR3 is CASRLTAPGTEAFF. The CDR3 bases are TGTGCCAGCAGGCTGACTGCGCCTGGCACTGAAGCTTTCTTT.

The chain has TRBV11-2 and TRBJ1-4; 9 bases fit TRBD1. There are 18 residues in the CDR3. The germline gives CDR1 SGHAT, CDR2 FQNNGV. V trimming: 2 bases; J trimming: 8 bases; junction bases outside the gene matches: 15. CDR3 bases: TGTGCCAGCAGCTTACCTGGGACAGGGTGGCCAAGGGGAGAAAAACTGTTTTTT. As protein: CASSLPGTGWPRGEKLFF.

This clone showed up just a few times. The chain uses TRBV15 and TRBJ2-3; D unclear. Germline CDR1 is LNHNV and CDR2 is YYDKDF (reference sequence). Trimming cost V 0 bases and J 6 bases, with 4 bases left between them. The CDR3 totals 12 residues. CDR3 coding DNA: TGTGCCACCAGCAGAGATCAGGATACGCAGTATTTT. This gives the protein CATSRDQDTQYF.

This sequence joins TRBV6-6 and TRBJ2-3; 8 bases match TRBD2. CDR1 MNHNY and CDR2 SVGAGI come from the germline V gene (reference sequence). The junction had 8 bases not matched to a gene; V was cut back by 0 bases and J by 6 bases. The CDR3 runs to 16 residues. The CDR3 is CASSYSLLAVEDTQYF. The CDR3 DNA reads TGTGCCAGCAGTTACTCCCTACTAGCGGTCGAGGATACGCAGTATTTT.

The V and J genes are TRBV4-1 and TRBJ2-7; 8 nucleotides line up with TRBD1. Trimming cost V 7 bases and J 1 base; bases outside gene matches: 6. Per germline, CDR1 MGHRA and CDR2 YSYEKL. This CDR3 is 14 amino acids long. CDR3 nucleotide sequence: TGCGCCAGCACCCCGGACAGGGCATCCTACGAGCAGTACTTC. Translated, it gives CASTPDRASYEQYF.

CDR3 protein: CASSLGPGTDTQYF. The CDR3 DNA reads as TGTGCCAGCAGTTTAGGGCCAGGCACAGATACGCAGTATTTT. The V and J genes are TRBV27 and TRBJ2-3; no definite D call. The CDR3 is 14 amino acids. V shed 2 bases and J shed 1 base, with 7 bases lying between them. Germline V gene lookup returns CDR1 MNHEY and CDR2 SMNVEV (reference sequence).

The chain employs TRBV28 and TRBJ2-3, with D unclear. The V end was cut by 5 bases, the J end by 1 base, with 13 bases between. This CDR3 has 15 residues. In germline, CDR1 is MDHEN, CDR2 SYDVKM. The CDR3 sequence: CASSHHPPGTDTQYF. CDR3 nucleotides: TGTGCCAGCAGTCATCACCCGCCGGGCACAGATACGCAGTATTTT.

The chain carries TRBV7-9 and TRBJ1-4; D may be TRBD1 (5 bases). CDR3 length: 14 residues. The V and J ends lost 0 bases and 7 bases respectively, with 9 bases between them. Germline assignment: CDR1 SEHNR and CDR2 FQNEAQ (reference sequence). The CDR3 nucleotides read TGTGCCAGCAGCTTAGCGGGGACTCTTGAAAAACTGTTTTTT. Translation: CASSLAGTLEKLFF.

V is TRBV5-1 and J is TRBJ1-2, with D maybe TRBD1 (5 bases). CDR3 length: 13 amino acids. Germline CDR1 and CDR2: SGHRS and YFSETQ. V lost 4 bases and J lost 4, with 11 bases in between. The chain's CDR3 is CASSGDSPYGYTF. The CDR3 DNA sequence: TGCGCCAGCAGCGGCGACAGCCCCTATGGCTACACCTTC.

The genes are TRBV28 and TRBJ1-6; a possible D gene is TRBD1 (6 bases). The CDR3 sequence is 15 residues long. Germline CDR1 and CDR2: MDHEN and SYDVKM. Trimming took 6 bases from V and 7 from J, leaving 16 bases between them. The CDR3 DNA is TGTGCCAGCAGCCCAGAGACAGGTCGCAATTCACCCCTCCACTTT. This sequence encodes CASSPETGRNSPLHF.

This chain uses TRBV2 with TRBJ2-7; maybe TRBD1 (5 bases). In germline, CDR1 is SNHLY, CDR2 FYNNEI. The V end was cut by 5 bases, the J end by 5 bases, with 19 bases between. The CDR3 is 15 amino acids. As DNA, the CDR3 is TGTGCCAGCAGTAGATACAGGTTTCCGCCCGACGAGCAGTACTTC. This gives the protein CASSRYRFPPDEQYF.

This chain joins TRBV4-3 and TRBJ2-1; D may be TRBD2 (6 bases). The CDR3 is 17 residues long. The germline V gene encodes CDR1 LGHNA and CDR2 YSLEER. Trimming removed 0 bases at V and 0 bases at J, with 12 bases between. Here the CDR3 reads CASSQDLWEASYNEQFF. The CDR3 DNA follows: TGCGCCAGCAGCCAAGATTTGTGGGAGGCCTCCTACAATGAGCAGTTCTTC.

Comments on this clone: Other DNA sequences in this sample translate to the same CDR3. V gene TRBV4-2 combines with J gene TRBJ2-7; TRBD1 matches at 8 bases. The CDR3 is 15 amino acids. The V gene's germline CDR1 is LGHNA and CDR2 YNFKEQ. The ends lost 1 base at V and 2 bases at J; junction bases unmatched: 4. The CDR3 nucleotides read TGTGCCAGCAGCCAAGTGGGGACAGGTCCCTACGAGCAGTACTTC. Protein sequence: CASSQVGTGPYEQYF.

The J gene is TRBJ1-5, the V gene TRBV30; D call uncertain. The CDR3 consists of 14 residues. Germline V gene data show CDR1 as GTSNPN and CDR2 as SVGIG (reference sequence). Between the trimmed V and J ends, which lost 1 base and 2 bases, there was a span of 9 bases. CDR3 sequence (DNA): TGTGCCTGGAGTGAAGGGTGGGGCAATCAGCCCCAGCATTTT. Encoded protein: CAWSEGWGNQPQHF.

The chain uses TRBV4-1 and TRBJ1-5, with D possibly being TRBD1 (5 bases). This CDR3 is built from 15 residues. Germline-derived CDR1 and CDR2 are MGHRA and YSYEKL. Trimming took off 1 base at V and 5 bases at J, with 12 bases between the two ends. The CDR3 region has the DNA TGCGCCAGCAGCCAAGCCGGGGCAGGCGATCAGCCCCAGCATTTT. Translation gives CASSQAGAGDQPQHF.

The V call is TRBV2, the J call TRBJ2-6; TRBD1 matches at 11 bases. CDR3 length: 17 residues. The junction had 6 bases not matched to a gene; V was cut back by 3 bases and J by 5 bases. CDR1 and CDR2 (germline): SNHLY, FYNNEI. The CDR3 here is CASSEGTGGTWANVLTF. The CDR3 DNA reads TGTGCCAGCAGTGAGGGGACAGGGGGGACGTGGGCCAACGTCCTGACTTTC.

CDR3 coding DNA: TGTGCCAGCTCACCGGGACAGGGCTACGAGCAGTACTTC. It yields the protein CASSPGQGYEQYF. This sequence joins TRBV11-2 and TRBJ2-7, with TRBD1 matching over 9 bases. V dropped 8 bases and J dropped 3; count of bases not matched to a gene: 5. The CDR3 runs 13 residues. The germline V gene encodes CDR1 SGHAT and CDR2 FQNNGV.